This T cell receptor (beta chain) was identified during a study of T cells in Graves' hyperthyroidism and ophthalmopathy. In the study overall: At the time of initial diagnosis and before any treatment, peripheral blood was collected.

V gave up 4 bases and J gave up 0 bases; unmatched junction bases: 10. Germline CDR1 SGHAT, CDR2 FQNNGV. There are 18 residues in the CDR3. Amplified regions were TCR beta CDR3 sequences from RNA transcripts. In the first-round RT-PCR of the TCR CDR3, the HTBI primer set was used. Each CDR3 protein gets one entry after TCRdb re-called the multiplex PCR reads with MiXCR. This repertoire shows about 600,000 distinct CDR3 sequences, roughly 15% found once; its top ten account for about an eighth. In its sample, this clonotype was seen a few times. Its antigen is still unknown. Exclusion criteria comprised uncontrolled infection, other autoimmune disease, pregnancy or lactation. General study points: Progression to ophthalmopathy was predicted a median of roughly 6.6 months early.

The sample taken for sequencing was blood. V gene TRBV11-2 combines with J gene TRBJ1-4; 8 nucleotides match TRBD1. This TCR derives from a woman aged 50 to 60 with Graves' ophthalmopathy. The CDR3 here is CASSSRQGRFATNEKLFF. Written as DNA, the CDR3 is TGTGCCAGCAGCTCCAGACAGGGGCGCTTTGCAACTAATGAAAAACTGTTTTTT.